This TCR beta chain is drawn from a study of OX40 agonist ivuxolimab in advanced cancers. Context from the whole study: Ivuxolimab, which targeted the costimulatory receptor OX40 (CD134), was an agonistic, fully human IgG2 monoclonal antibody. Intravenous ivuxolimab was administered to patients every 2 weeks at six dose levels: 0.01, 0.1, 0.3, 1.5, 3 and 10 mg/kg. Of the roughly 52 patients in dose escalation, around 19 had hepatocellular carcinoma, some 15 had melanoma, 9 had renal cell carcinoma and 9 had head and neck cancer. A male proportion of nearly 85% and a mean age of around 60 years, ranging from roughly 23 to 80, were recorded for the dose-escalation cohort. Patients were allowed to have had prior anti-PD-1, anti-PD-L1 or anti-CTLA-4 therapy, and 40% to 45% of the dose-escalation patients had been treated with checkpoint inhibitors. Three dose-escalation patients achieved partial responses, one with hepatocellular carcinoma and two with cutaneous melanoma. The purpose of peripheral TCRbeta sequencing was to test whether ivuxolimab changed TCR sequence diversity and led to clonal T-cell expansion. The paper reports the monotherapy dose-escalation portion (N of about 51 patients) of the phase I ivuxolimab trial.

In the case of this clone: No cognate antigen has been identified for it. No much larger clone exists at a distance of one base, and base qualities are not known.

Summary of the overall study and its limitations: Antigen specificity was not determined for the clonally expanded peripheral T cells. Partial responders in the 0.1-3.0 mg/kg groups had among the lowest normalized peripheral clonal expansion, especially among CD8+ T cells. On average, CD8+ T cells showed more expanded clones than CD4+ T cells after ivuxolimab. Low levels of normalized T-cell clonal expansion were also seen in some patients who did not respond. Clonal expansion of both CD4+ and CD8+ blood T cells was observed from baseline to week 6 at doses 0.1 to 3.0 mg/kg.

Patients with autoimmune disease history or receiving systemic immunosuppression were excluded from the trial. Peripheral blood for TCR sequencing was collected from all dose cohorts at baseline, on cycle 4 day 1, and on cycle 7 day 1. The samples were drawn from a first-in-human, open-label, multicenter phase I dose-escalation trial of ivuxolimab. Adults with locally advanced or metastatic melanoma, renal cell carcinoma, hepatocellular carcinoma or head and neck squamous cell carcinoma were enrolled in the trial. CD4+ and CD8+ T cells were sorted separately from peripheral blood before TCR sequencing. For sequencing of the TCRbeta CDR3 region, genomic DNA was extracted from the sorted cells. The immunoSEQ Assay was used for sequencing of TCRbeta CDR3 regions. TCRdb provides this immuneACCESS table in a form limited to in-frame rearrangements. Some clones are lacking; in checked studies, under half of them reflect an unresolved V gene, and why the rest are absent is not known. Here the sample has 100,000 to 150,000 clones; 85% to 95% occur a single time. Together, the top ten hold 0.9% to 1.2% of the sample.

The germline V gene (reference sequence) specifies LNHDA as CDR1 and SQIVND as CDR2. From cysteine to phenylalanine, the CDR3 is 14 amino acids long. Just CDR3 DNA is preserved here, 42 bases in frame from base 1. V ends up 3 bases short and J 2 bases short, with an unmatched junction base count of 3. The chain links TRBV19 with TRBJ2-5; TRBD1 agrees with 7 junctional bases. The sequence was collected from an adult with an advanced solid tumor such as melanoma, head and neck, liver or kidney cancer. Source: CD4+ or CD8+ T cells sorted from blood, taken in a trial of the OX40 agonist ivuxolimab. CDR3 region: CASSISQGQETQYF. The DNA reads TGTGCCAGTAGTATCTCACAGGGGCAAGAGACCCAGTACTTC. Outside the CDR3, residues come from the reference TRBV19 and TRBJ2-5 proteins, so the full variable domain is: DGGITQSPKYLFRKEGQNVTLSCEQNLNHDAMYWYRQDPGQGLRLIYYSQIVNDFQKGDIAEGYSVSREKKESFPLTVTSAQKNPTAFYLCASSISQGQETQYFGPGTRLLVL.